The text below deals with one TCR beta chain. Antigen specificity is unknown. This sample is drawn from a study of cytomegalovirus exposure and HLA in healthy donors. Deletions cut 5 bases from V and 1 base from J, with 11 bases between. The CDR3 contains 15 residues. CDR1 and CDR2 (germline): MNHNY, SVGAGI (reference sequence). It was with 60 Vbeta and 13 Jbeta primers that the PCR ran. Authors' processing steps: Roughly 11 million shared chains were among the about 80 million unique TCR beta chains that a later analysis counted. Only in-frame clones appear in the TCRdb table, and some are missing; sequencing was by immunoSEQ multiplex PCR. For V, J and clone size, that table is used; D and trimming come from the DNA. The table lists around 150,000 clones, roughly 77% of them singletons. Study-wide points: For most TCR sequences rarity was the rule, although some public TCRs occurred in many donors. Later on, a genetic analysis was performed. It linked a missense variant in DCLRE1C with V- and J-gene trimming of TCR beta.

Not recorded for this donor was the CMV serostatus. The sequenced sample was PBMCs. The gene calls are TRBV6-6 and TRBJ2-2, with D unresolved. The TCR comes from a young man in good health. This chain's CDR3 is CASSTSAGNTGELFF. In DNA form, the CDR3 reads TGTGCCAGCAGTACCTCGGCAGGGAACACCGGGGAGCTGTTTTTT.